This T cell receptor (beta chain) was identified during a study of blood T cell repertoires in COVID-19. Study at large: Samples representing acute and convalescent COVID-19 were sourced from the United States, Italy and Spain. Nucleic acid was either cDNA or gDNA, and it came from T cells, B-cell-depleted T cells, or PBMCs.

In the original workflow: The assay estimated nucleated cells by amplifying reference gene primers. Assay used: immunoSEQ multiplex PCR; TCRdb lists only in-frame clones, some missing. The V and J calls and the clone size are those of that table, but D and trimming were determined from the DNA. The sample contains 120,000 to 150,000 clones, 85% to 90% of which appear only once. This sequence originates from a man aged 50 to 60 who had recovered from COVID-19. Material: peripheral blood.

The CDR3 region is CASSWGLGNTIYF. CDR3 bases: TGTGCCAGCAGTTGGGGCCTTGGAAACACCATATATTTT. The chain has TRBV12-3 or TRBV12-4 and TRBJ1-3; D perhaps matches TRBD1 (5 bases). V lost 4 bases and J 3 bases, leaving 7 bases between the germline ends. The CDR3 covers 13 residues.